This T cell receptor (beta chain) was recorded in a study of T cells after yellow fever vaccination. Study-level findings and limits: Clonotype sharing between CD4 and CD8 compartments was small. Compared with primary, the secondary response was weaker and peaked at day 5, not 15. Subsequent booster samples again held most clones from primary vaccination (around 96% CD4, approximately 86% CD8).

Researchers made TCR cDNA using 5'RACE template switching, and this step added a universal primer site and UMIs. TCRdb used MiXCR to reprocess the 5' RACE reads, holding one entry per CDR3 protein. The table has some 63,000 distinct CDR3 sequences, approximately 7.4% seen once; the top ten hold roughly a third. This clonotype has only a few counts. Its matching antigen is unknown. Trimming cost V 8 bases and J 10 bases; bases outside gene matches: 10. The CDR3 has 15 residues. The germline V gene has CDR1 MNHEY and CDR2 SMNVEV (reference sequence). This TCR derives from a man aged 25 to 40 who received the YFV17D yellow fever vaccine. This material consisted of CD8+ T cells sorted from PBMCs, taken 15 days after the yellow fever booster vaccination. The rearrangement uses TRBV27 and TRBJ2-1; 14 bases are shared with TRBD2. DNA of the CDR3: TGTGCCAGCCAGGGACTAGCGGGAGTTCCGCGCGAGCAGTTCTTC. Its translation is CASQGLAGVPREQFF.